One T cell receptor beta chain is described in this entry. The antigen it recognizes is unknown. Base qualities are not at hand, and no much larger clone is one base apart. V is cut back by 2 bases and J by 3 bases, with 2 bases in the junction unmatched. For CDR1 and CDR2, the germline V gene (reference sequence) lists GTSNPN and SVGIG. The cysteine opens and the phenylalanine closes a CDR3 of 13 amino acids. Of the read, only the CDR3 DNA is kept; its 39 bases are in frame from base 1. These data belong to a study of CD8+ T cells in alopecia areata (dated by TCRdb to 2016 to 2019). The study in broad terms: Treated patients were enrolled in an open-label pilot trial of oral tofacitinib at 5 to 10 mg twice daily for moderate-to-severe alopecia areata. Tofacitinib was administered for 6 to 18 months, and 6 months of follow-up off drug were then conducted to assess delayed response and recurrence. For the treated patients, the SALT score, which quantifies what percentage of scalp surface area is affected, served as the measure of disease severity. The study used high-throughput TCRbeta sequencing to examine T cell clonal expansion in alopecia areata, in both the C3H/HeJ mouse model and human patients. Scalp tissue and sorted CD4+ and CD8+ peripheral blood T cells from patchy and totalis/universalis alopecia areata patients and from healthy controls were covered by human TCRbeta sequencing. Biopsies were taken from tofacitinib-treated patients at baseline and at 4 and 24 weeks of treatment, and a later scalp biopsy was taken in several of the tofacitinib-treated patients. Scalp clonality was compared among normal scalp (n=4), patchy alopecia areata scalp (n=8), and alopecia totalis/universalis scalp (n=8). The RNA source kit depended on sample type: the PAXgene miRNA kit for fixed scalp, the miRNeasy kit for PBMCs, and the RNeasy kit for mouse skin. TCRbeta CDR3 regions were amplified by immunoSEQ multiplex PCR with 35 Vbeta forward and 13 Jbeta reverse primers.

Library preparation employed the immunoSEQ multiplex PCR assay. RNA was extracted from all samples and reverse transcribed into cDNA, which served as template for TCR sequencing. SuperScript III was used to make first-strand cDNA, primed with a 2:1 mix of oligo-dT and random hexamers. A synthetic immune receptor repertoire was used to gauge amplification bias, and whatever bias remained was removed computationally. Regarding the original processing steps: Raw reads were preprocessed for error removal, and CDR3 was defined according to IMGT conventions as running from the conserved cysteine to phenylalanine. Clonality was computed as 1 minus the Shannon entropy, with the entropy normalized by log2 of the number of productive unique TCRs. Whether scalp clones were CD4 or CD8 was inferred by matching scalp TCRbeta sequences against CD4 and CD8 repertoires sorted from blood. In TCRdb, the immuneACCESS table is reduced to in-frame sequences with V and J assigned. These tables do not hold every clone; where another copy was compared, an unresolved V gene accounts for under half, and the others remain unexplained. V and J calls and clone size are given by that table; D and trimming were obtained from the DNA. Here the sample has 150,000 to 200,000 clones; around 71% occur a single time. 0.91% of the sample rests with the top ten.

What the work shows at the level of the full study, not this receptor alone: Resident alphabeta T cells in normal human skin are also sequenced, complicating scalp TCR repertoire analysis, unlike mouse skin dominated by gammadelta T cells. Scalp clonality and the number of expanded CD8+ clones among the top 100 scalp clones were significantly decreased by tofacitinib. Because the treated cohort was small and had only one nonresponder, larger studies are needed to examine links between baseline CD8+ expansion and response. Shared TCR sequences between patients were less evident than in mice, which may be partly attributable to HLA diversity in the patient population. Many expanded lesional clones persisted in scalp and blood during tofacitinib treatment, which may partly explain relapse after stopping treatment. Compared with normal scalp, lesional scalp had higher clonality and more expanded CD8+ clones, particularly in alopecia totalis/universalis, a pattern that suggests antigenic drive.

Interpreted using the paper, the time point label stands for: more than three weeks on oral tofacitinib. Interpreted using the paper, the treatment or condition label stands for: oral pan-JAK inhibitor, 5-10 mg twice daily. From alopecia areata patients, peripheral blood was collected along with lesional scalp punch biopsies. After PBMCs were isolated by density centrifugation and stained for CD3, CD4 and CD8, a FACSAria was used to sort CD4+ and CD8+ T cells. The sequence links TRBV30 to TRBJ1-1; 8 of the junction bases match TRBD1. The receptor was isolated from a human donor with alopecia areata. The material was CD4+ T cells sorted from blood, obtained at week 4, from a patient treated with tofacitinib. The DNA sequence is TGTGCCTGGAGTCGACAGGGGCACACTGAAGCTTTCTTT. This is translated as CAWSRQGHTEAFF.